This T cell receptor (beta chain) was sequenced in a study of shared clonotypes between healthy human individuals. For the study at large: Researchers drew samples from two women and a few men aged 18 to 49.

General study findings and limits: Incomplete sequencing of sorted subsets was indicated by rarefaction despite large depth. Naive subsets, compared against memory subsets, generally had larger estimated richness values.

The CDR3 extends over 14 amino acids. The germline gives CDR1 SGHTA, CDR2 FQGTGA. How the authors handled the data: Junction-only sequences without quality scores were provided by ImmunoSEQ, so filtering was different. Data came from immunoSEQ multiplex PCR; TCRdb stores just in-frame clones and leaves some out. V, J and clone size derive from that table, while D and trimming were established from the DNA sequence. Among about 670,000 clones, about three quarters were seen once, and the ten largest hold 1.5% to 2%. As concerns this clone: Its antigen is not identified. At one end, the junction sequence differs from germline, possibly due to a read error.

This chain uses TRBV7-3 with TRBJ2-3; 7 bases map to TRBD1. Specimen: memory CD4+ T cells sorted from blood. This sample's subset: CD45RA-negative fraction. The source is a woman in her 30s in good health. The CDR3 DNA reads as TGTGCCAGCAGTCGGACAGGAGGCACAAATACGCAGTATTTT. Residues: CASSRTGGTNTQYF.